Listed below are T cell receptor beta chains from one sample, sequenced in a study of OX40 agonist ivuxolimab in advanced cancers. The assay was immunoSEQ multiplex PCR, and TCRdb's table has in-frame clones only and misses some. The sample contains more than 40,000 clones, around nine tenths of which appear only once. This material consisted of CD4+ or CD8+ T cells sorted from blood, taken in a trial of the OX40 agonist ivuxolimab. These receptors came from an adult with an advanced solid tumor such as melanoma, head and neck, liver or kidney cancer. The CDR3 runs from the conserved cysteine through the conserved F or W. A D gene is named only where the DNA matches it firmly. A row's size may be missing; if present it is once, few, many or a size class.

CDR3 DNA: TGTGCCAGCAGTTACTCTCTAGCGGGAGGGCAAAATGAGCAGTTCTTC; CDR3 protein: CASSYSLAGGQNEQFF; clone size: -; V gene: TRBV6-6; D gene: TRBD2; J gene: TRBJ2-1
CDR3 DNA: TGTGCCTGGGGTAGTTGGGGGGGAGGCTACACCTTC; CDR3 protein: CAWGSWGGGYTF; clone size: -; V gene: TRBV30; D gene: -; J gene: TRBJ1-2
CDR3 DNA: TGTGCCAGCAGTTTGGCTTCGGCAGGGGGGCACATTCAGTACTTC; CDR3 protein: CASSLASAGGHIQYF; clone size: -; V gene: TRBV28; D gene: -; J gene: TRBJ2-4
CDR3 DNA: TGCAGCGTTGTTGGTTCGGACAGGACGAGAACCGGGGAGCTGTTTTTT; CDR3 protein: CSVVGSDRTRTGELFF; clone size: -; V gene: TRBV29-1; D gene: TRBD1; J gene: TRBJ2-2
CDR3 DNA: TGCGCCAGCAGCCAAGGACTGGCGCAGGGGGGCTATGGCTACACCTTC; CDR3 protein: CASSQGLAQGGYGYTF; clone size: -; V gene: TRBV4-3; D gene: TRBD1; J gene: TRBJ1-2
CDR3 DNA: TGTGCCAGCAGTTTGATAGGGAGGACAGATACGCAGTATTTT; CDR3 protein: CASSLIGRTDTQYF; clone size: once; V gene: TRBV28; D gene: -; J gene: TRBJ2-3
CDR3 DNA: TGTGCCAGTAGTGGCCGGCAGACAAATCAGCCCCAGCATTTT; CDR3 protein: CASSGRQTNQPQHF; clone size: few; V gene: TRBV19; D gene: -; J gene: TRBJ1-5
CDR3 DNA: TGTGCCAGCAGCTTAGTAAGCAGGAACAAGTCGCAGTACTTC; CDR3 protein: CASSLVSRNKSQYF; clone size: once; V gene: TRBV7-9; D gene: -; J gene: TRBJ2-7
CDR3 DNA: TGTGCCAGCTCAACGGGACAGGATAATTCACCCCTCCACTTT; CDR3 protein: CASSTGQDNSPLHF; clone size: -; V gene: TRBV18; D gene: TRBD1; J gene: TRBJ1-6
CDR3 DNA: TGTGCCAGCAGCGTGACTAGCGGCTCCTACAATGAGCAGTTCTTC; CDR3 protein: CASSVTSGSYNEQFF; clone size: -; V gene: TRBV9; D gene: TRBD2; J gene: TRBJ2-1
CDR3 DNA: TGTGCCAGCAGCTTAGGACTAGGAGTAGGGTGGCAGTTCTTC; CDR3 protein: CASSLGLGVGWQFF; clone size: -; V gene: TRBV7-2; D gene: -; J gene: TRBJ2-1
CDR3 DNA: TGTGCCAGCAGTTTATCCCTGACAGGGTCGAGAGAAAAACTGTTTTTT; CDR3 protein: CASSLSLTGSREKLFF; clone size: -; V gene: TRBV28; D gene: TRBD1; J gene: TRBJ1-4
CDR3 DNA: TGTGCCAGCAGGGGCGAGGGGCTAGCTGTCGAGCAGTTCTTC; CDR3 protein: CASRGEGLAVEQFF; clone size: -; V gene: TRBV2; D gene: -; J gene: TRBJ2-1
CDR3 DNA: TGTGCCAGCAGTTGGCGGGAGGGATCCTACGAGCAGTACTTC; CDR3 protein: CASSWREGSYEQYF; clone size: -; V gene: TRBV27; D gene: TRBD2; J gene: TRBJ2-7
CDR3 DNA: TGTGCCAGCAGCCCGGACACAAACACTGAAGCTTTCTTT; CDR3 protein: CASSPDTNTEAFF; clone size: few; V gene: TRBV9; D gene: -; J gene: TRBJ1-1
CDR3 DNA: TGTGCCAGCAGTCCCATATATAGCACAGATACGCAGTATTTT; CDR3 protein: CASSPIYSTDTQYF; clone size: -; V gene: TRBV27; D gene: -; J gene: TRBJ2-3
CDR3 DNA: TGTGCCAGCAGTTTACGGACGCCCCAGTTAGGAGGGCTGCCCCAGCATTTT; CDR3 protein: CASSLRTPQLGGLPQHF; clone size: -; V gene: TRBV27; D gene: -; J gene: TRBJ1-5
CDR3 DNA: TGTGCCAGCAGTGAAGGGTGGCTAGCGGGAGGTTTGGAGACCCAGTACTTC; CDR3 protein: CASSEGWLAGGLETQYF; clone size: few; V gene: TRBV2; D gene: TRBD2; J gene: TRBJ2-5
CDR3 DNA: TGTGCCAGTAGTTCAAGCGGGTCCTCGGGGGATACGCAGTATTTT; CDR3 protein: CASSSSGSSGDTQYF; clone size: once; V gene: TRBV19; D gene: -; J gene: TRBJ2-3
CDR3 DNA: TGTGCCAGCAGTTGGGTCCACGAGCAGTACTTC; CDR3 protein: CASSWVHEQYF; clone size: -; V gene: TRBV2; D gene: -; J gene: TRBJ2-7
CDR3 DNA: TGTGCCAGCTCACCACCGTACCTTAACTATGGCTACACCTTC; CDR3 protein: CASSPPYLNYGYTF; clone size: once; V gene: TRBV18; D gene: -; J gene: TRBJ1-2
CDR3 DNA: TGTGCCTGGAGCTATCAGGGGTTCGAGACCCAGTACTTC; CDR3 protein: CAWSYQGFETQYF; clone size: -; V gene: TRBV30; D gene: -; J gene: TRBJ2-5
CDR3 DNA: TGTGCCAGCAGTGAATCAGGTACGGCACGCCAAGAGACCCAGTACTTC; CDR3 protein: CASSESGTARQETQYF; clone size: -; V gene: TRBV25-1; D gene: -; J gene: TRBJ2-5
CDR3 DNA: TGCGCCAGCAGGACAGGGAACAATGAGCAGTTCTTC; CDR3 protein: CASRTGNNEQFF; clone size: few; V gene: TRBV5-1; D gene: TRBD1; J gene: TRBJ2-1
CDR3 DNA: TGTGCCAGCAGCATGGGGGGGGCGAAAGGAAACACCATATATTTT; CDR3 protein: CASSMGGAKGNTIYF; clone size: once; V gene: TRBV7-6; D gene: -; J gene: TRBJ1-3
CDR3 DNA: TGTGCCAGCAGCTCATGGGGTGAAAAACTGTTTTTT; CDR3 protein: CASSSWGEKLFF; clone size: -; V gene: TRBV7-6; D gene: -; J gene: TRBJ1-4
CDR3 DNA: TGTGCCAGCAGTCCCCGGGGAGGGGCCAACGTCCTGACTTTC; CDR3 protein: CASSPRGGANVLTF; clone size: -; V gene: TRBV6-6; D gene: -; J gene: TRBJ2-6
CDR3 DNA: TGTGCCAGCAGTTTCTCATGGACAGCGCCACGGGGGTACGAGCAGTACTTC; CDR3 protein: CASSFSWTAPRGYEQYF; clone size: -; V gene: TRBV28; D gene: -; J gene: TRBJ2-7
CDR3 DNA: TGTGCTAGTGGTTTGTCGAACACTGAAGCTTTCTTT; CDR3 protein: CASGLSNTEAFF; clone size: once; V gene: TRBV12-5; D gene: -; J gene: TRBJ1-1
CDR3 DNA: TGTGCCAGCAGCGTTGACAGGGAGACCCAGTACTTC; CDR3 protein: CASSVDRETQYF; clone size: -; V gene: TRBV7-9; D gene: -; J gene: TRBJ2-5
CDR3 DNA: TGTGCCAGCAGCTTCCAGCGGGAGGGGTTTGAGCAGTTCTTC; CDR3 protein: CASSFQREGFEQFF; clone size: -; V gene: TRBV11-2; D gene: TRBD2; J gene: TRBJ2-1
CDR3 DNA: TGTGCCAGCAGCGTAGGTCGCACCGGGGAGCTGTTTTTT; CDR3 protein: CASSVGRTGELFF; clone size: medium-sized; V gene: TRBV9; D gene: -; J gene: TRBJ2-2
CDR3 DNA: TGTGCCAGCAGACCATCCCGTTGGACCGATAGTGGGTACGAGCAGTACTTC; CDR3 protein: CASRPSRWTDSGYEQYF; clone size: -; V gene: TRBV2; D gene: -; J gene: TRBJ2-7
CDR3 DNA: TGTGCCAGCAGCTTAGGGGGCGAGAAGCAGTTCTTC; CDR3 protein: CASSLGGEKQFF; clone size: few; V gene: TRBV7-9; D gene: -; J gene: TRBJ2-1
CDR3 DNA: TGTGCCTGGAGTGTACTAGCTGAAGATGGCTACACCTTC; CDR3 protein: CAWSVLAEDGYTF; clone size: once; V gene: TRBV30; D gene: -; J gene: TRBJ1-2
CDR3 DNA: TGTGCCAGCAGCCGGACAGGGGGCTCCGGGGAGCTGTTTTTT; CDR3 protein: CASSRTGGSGELFF; clone size: -; V gene: TRBV6-5; D gene: TRBD1; J gene: TRBJ2-2
CDR3 DNA: TGCAGTGCAGCCGGGACAGACGAAGCTTTCTTT; CDR3 protein: CSAAGTDEAFF; clone size: -; V gene: TRBV20-1; D gene: TRBD1; J gene: TRBJ1-1
CDR3 DNA: TGTGCCAGCAGTTCGGCCCTAGGGGAGACCCAGTACTTC; CDR3 protein: CASSSALGETQYF; clone size: -; V gene: TRBV27; D gene: -; J gene: TRBJ2-5
CDR3 DNA: TGCAGCGTTGAATTGAGCGGGAGGTCCTACAATGAGCAGTTCTTC; CDR3 protein: CSVELSGRSYNEQFF; clone size: -; V gene: TRBV29-1; D gene: TRBD2; J gene: TRBJ2-1
CDR3 DNA: TGTGCCAGCAGTGAACGCAATTTCCACAATGAGCAGTTCTTC; CDR3 protein: CASSERNFHNEQFF; clone size: -; V gene: TRBV2; D gene: -; J gene: TRBJ2-1
CDR3 DNA: TGTGCCAGCAGCATCCCGGGACAGGGGGTCTACGAGCAGTACTTC; CDR3 protein: CASSIPGQGVYEQYF; clone size: -; V gene: TRBV6-5; D gene: TRBD1; J gene: TRBJ2-7
CDR3 DNA: TGTGCCAGCAGCTGGGACATCACAGATACGCAGTATTTT; CDR3 protein: CASSWDITDTQYF; clone size: -; V gene: TRBV11-3; D gene: -; J gene: TRBJ2-3
CDR3 DNA: TGTGCCAGCAGCTTGAGGGTAGCGGGAGGCAATGAGCAGTTCTTC; CDR3 protein: CASSLRVAGGNEQFF; clone size: -; V gene: TRBV5-5; D gene: TRBD2; J gene: TRBJ2-1
CDR3 DNA: TGTGCCAGTCGGGGGGGCTTGTCGAGCTCCTACGAGCAGTACTTC; CDR3 protein: CASRGGLSSSYEQYF; clone size: -; V gene: TRBV27; D gene: TRBD2; J gene: TRBJ2-7
CDR3 DNA: TGTGCCAGCAGCCCGACCGGGGGAGGGATGGAGACCCAGTACTTC; CDR3 protein: CASSPTGGGMETQYF; clone size: -; V gene: TRBV5-4; D gene: TRBD2; J gene: TRBJ2-5
CDR3 DNA: TGTGCCAGCAGCTTAGAGAGGACAGGACGGCAGTACTTC; CDR3 protein: CASSLERTGRQYF; clone size: -; V gene: TRBV11-2; D gene: TRBD1; J gene: TRBJ2-7
CDR3 DNA: TGTGCCAGCTCATCCGACGGCTATGGCTACACCTTC; CDR3 protein: CASSSDGYGYTF; clone size: -; V gene: TRBV18; D gene: -; J gene: TRBJ1-2
CDR3 DNA: TGTGCCAGCAGTTTCGTCGAGGGAATAGAGACCCAGTACTTC; CDR3 protein: CASSFVEGIETQYF; clone size: -; V gene: TRBV28; D gene: -; J gene: TRBJ2-5
CDR3 DNA: TGTGCCAGCAGTTACTCCGGACTGTCCCACCACGAGCAGTTCTTC; CDR3 protein: CASSYSGLSHHEQFF; clone size: -; V gene: TRBV6-6; D gene: -; J gene: TRBJ2-1
CDR3 DNA: TGTGCCACCAGCCTACTGCTGAATGAGCAGTTCTTC; CDR3 protein: CATSLLLNEQFF; clone size: few; V gene: TRBV15; D gene: -; J gene: TRBJ2-1
CDR3 DNA: TGTGCCAGCAGGCCGGGAGGATGGGAGACCCAGTACTTC; CDR3 protein: CASRPGGWETQYF; clone size: -; V gene: TRBV2; D gene: TRBD2; J gene: TRBJ2-5
CDR3 DNA: TGTGCCAGCAGTTTATTAGCGGTAGGAAGGCAGTTCTTC; CDR3 protein: CASSLLAVGRQFF; clone size: -; V gene: TRBV28; D gene: -; J gene: TRBJ2-1
CDR3 DNA: TGTGCCAGCAGCCCTACTTTACCCGAGCAGTACTTC; CDR3 protein: CASSPTLPEQYF; clone size: -; V gene: TRBV5-4; D gene: -; J gene: TRBJ2-7
CDR3 DNA: TGTGCCATCAGTGGGTCAAGAGGGGATCTCGACAATGAGCAGTTCTTC; CDR3 protein: CAISGSRGDLDNEQFF; clone size: -; V gene: TRBV10-3; D gene: -; J gene: TRBJ2-1
CDR3 DNA: TGTGCCAGCACCTTTAGTAGCGGGACGAACACCGGGGAGCTGTTTTTT; CDR3 protein: CASTFSSGTNTGELFF; clone size: -; V gene: TRBV7-2; D gene: TRBD2; J gene: TRBJ2-2
CDR3 DNA: TGTGCCAGCAGCGGCCAGTTCGCTAGCACAGATACGCAGTATTTT; CDR3 protein: CASSGQFASTDTQYF; clone size: -; V gene: TRBV7-2; D gene: -; J gene: TRBJ2-3
CDR3 DNA: TGTGCCAGCAGCCACAGGACAGGGGGAACAGATACGCAGTATTTT; CDR3 protein: CASSHRTGGTDTQYF; clone size: -; V gene: TRBV5-8; D gene: TRBD1; J gene: TRBJ2-3
CDR3 DNA: TGTGCCAGCAGCCGCAGCGGACCCGGGGCTAATGAAAAACTGTTTTTT; CDR3 protein: CASSRSGPGANEKLFF; clone size: -; V gene: TRBV9; D gene: -; J gene: TRBJ1-4
CDR3 DNA: TGTGCCAGCAGTTCACCCGGGACTAGCGGGAGCGGGCAGTACTTC; CDR3 protein: CASSSPGTSGSGQYF; clone size: -; V gene: TRBV6-5; D gene: TRBD2; J gene: TRBJ2-7
CDR3 DNA: TGTGCCAGCAGCTCGCGGGCAGCCCCCCACGAGCAGTACTTC; CDR3 protein: CASSSRAAPHEQYF; clone size: -; V gene: TRBV11-3; D gene: -; J gene: TRBJ2-7